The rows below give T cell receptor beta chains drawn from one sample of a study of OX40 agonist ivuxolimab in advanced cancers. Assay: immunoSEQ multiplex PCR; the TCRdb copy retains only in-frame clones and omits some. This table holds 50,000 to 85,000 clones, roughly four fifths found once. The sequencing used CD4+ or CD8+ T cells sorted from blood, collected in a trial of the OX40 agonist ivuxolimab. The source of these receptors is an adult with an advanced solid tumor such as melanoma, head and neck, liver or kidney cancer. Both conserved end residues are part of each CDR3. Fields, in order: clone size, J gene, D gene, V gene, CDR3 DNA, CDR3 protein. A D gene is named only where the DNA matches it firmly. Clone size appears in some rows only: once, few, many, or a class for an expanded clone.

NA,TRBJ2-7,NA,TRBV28,TGTGCCAGCAGGCCCAGTTCGGGACACTCCTACGAGCAGTACTTC,CASRPSSGHSYEQYF
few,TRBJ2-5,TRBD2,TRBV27,TGTGCCAGCAGTCTTGGACTAGCTTTTCAAGAGACCCAGTACTTC,CASSLGLAFQETQYF
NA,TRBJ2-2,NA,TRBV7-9,TGTGCCAGCAGCTTGGGGAGCACCGGGGAGCTGTTTTTT,CASSLGSTGELFF
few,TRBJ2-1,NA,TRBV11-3,TGTGCCAGCAGCTTAGGGTCCGATCGCCCTTGGTTGTTCTTC,CASSLGSDRPWLFF
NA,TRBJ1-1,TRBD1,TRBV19,TGTGCCAGTAGTGCCGGGACAGGGATCACTGAAGCTTTCTTT,CASSAGTGITEAFF
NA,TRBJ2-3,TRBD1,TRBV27,TGTGCCAGCAGTACCATGGACAGGGTCACAGATACGCAGTATTTT,CASSTMDRVTDTQYF
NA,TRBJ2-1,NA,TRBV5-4,TGTGCCAGCAGCCACCGAACAGGGATAGTCAATGAGCAGTTCTTC,CASSHRTGIVNEQFF
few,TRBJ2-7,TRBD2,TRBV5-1,TGCGCCAGCAGCGGGGCCGGGACTAGCGGAGTTTACGAGCAGTACTTC,CASSGAGTSGVYEQYF
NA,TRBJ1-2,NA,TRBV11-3,TGTGCCAGCAGCCACAGGAGTAACTATGGCTACACCTTC,CASSHRSNYGYTF
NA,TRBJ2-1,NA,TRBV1,TGCACCAGCAGCCACTGGTCCAGGGGGCGGCACAATGAGCAGTTCTTC,CTSSHWSRGRHNEQFF
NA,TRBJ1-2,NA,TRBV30,TGTGCCTGGAGGGTTCGTTATGGCTACACCTTC,CAWRVRYGYTF
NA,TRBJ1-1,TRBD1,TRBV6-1,TGTGCCAGCAGTGGACAGGGTCGCACTGAAGCTTTCTTT,CASSGQGRTEAFF
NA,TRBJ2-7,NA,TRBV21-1,TGTGCCAGCAGCAAAGGGCTTAGCGGGAGAGGCCGGGGTGATACCTACGAGCAGTACTTC,CASSKGLSGRGRGDTYEQYF
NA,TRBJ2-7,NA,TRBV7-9,TGTGCCAGCAGCCTAAACTACGAGCAGTACTTC,CASSLNYEQYF
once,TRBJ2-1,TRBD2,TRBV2,TGTGCCAGCAGTGGTAGGACTAGCGGGAGGGCCGAGGGGTACAATGAGCAGTTCTTC,CASSGRTSGRAEGYNEQFF
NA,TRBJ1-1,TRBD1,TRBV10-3,TGTGCCATCAGTGAGTCCGGACAGGGGGCGAGGGCTGAAGCTTTCTTT,CAISESGQGARAEAFF
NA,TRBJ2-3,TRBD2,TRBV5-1,TGCGCCAGCAGCTTGGCCCCTAGCGGGAGTTCAAATACGCAGTATTTT,CASSLAPSGSSNTQYF
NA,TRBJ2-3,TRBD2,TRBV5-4,TGTGCCAGCAGCTTAGAGCCTAGCGGGGCAGATACGCAGTATTTT,CASSLEPSGADTQYF